One and the same sample provided the 11 T cell receptor beta chains below, sequenced in a study of T cell clonotyping in hematopoietic cell transplantation. Data came from immunoSEQ multiplex PCR; TCRdb stores just in-frame clones and leaves some out. The table lists approximately 10,000 clones, 35% to 50% of them singletons. Here the sequenced sample was PBMCs, taken 30 days after allogeneic stem cell transplant. All receptors come from a male patient aged 45 to 59 who had an allogeneic stem cell transplant from an unrelated donor, so the T cells may come from the graft donor. Some clones in this sample may be carry-over from other donors' samples.

V and J are TRBV6-5 and TRBJ2-7; D is perhaps TRBD1 or TRBD2 (6 bases each). The germline V gene encodes CDR1 MNHEY and CDR2 SVGAGI. V lost 5 bases and J 1 base, leaving 15 bases between the germline ends. The CDR3 runs to 15 residues. The CDR3 coding sequence is TGTGCCAGCAGTCCCACAGGGAGGTTGTCCTACGAGCAGTACTTC. This encodes CASSPTGRLSYEQYF.

The chain uses TRBV6-1 and TRBJ2-7; the match to TRBD2 covers 10 bases. J lost 4 bases, V lost 4 bases, and 7 bases had no gene match. The CDR3 is made up of 15 amino acids. Germline V gene lookup returns CDR1 MNHNS and CDR2 SASEGT. The CDR3 protein is CASSGASGSEYEQYF. Here the CDR3 DNA reads TGTGCCAGCAGTGGGGCTAGCGGGAGTGAGTACGAGCAGTACTTC.

This clone turned up a few times. The chain is built from TRBV7-2 and TRBJ1-5, with D possibly TRBD1 on 5 matching bases. The V end was cut by 3 bases, the J end by 5 bases, with 8 bases between. Germline CDR1 reads SGHTA; CDR2 reads FQGNSA. This CDR3 is 13 amino acids long. CDR3 loop: CASSFFRDQPQHF. In DNA form, the CDR3 reads TGTGCCAGCAGCTTTTTCAGGGATCAGCCCCAGCATTTT.

The chain is built from TRBV29-1 and TRBJ1-4, with a possible D match to TRBD1 (5 bases). The germline V gene encodes CDR1 SQVTM and CDR2 ANQGSEA. Trimming pared 0 bases from V and 2 bases from J, leaving 7 bases between. The CDR3 length is 14 residues. CDR3: CSVEEGVTNEKLFF. The CDR3 DNA is TGCAGCGTTGAAGAAGGGGTTACTAATGAAAAACTGTTTTTT.

This clone has more than one count but fewer than ten. J is TRBJ2-2 and V is TRBV2; no clear D gene. Germline CDR1 SNHLY, CDR2 FYNNEI. V gave up 2 bases and J gave up 4 bases, with 5 bases separating them. The CDR3 spans 13 residues. CDR3 amino acids: CASSESFTGELFF. The CDR3, as DNA: TGTGCCAGCAGTGAAAGCTTCACCGGGGAGCTGTTTTTT.

In its sample, this clone was seen a few times. CDR3 in DNA: TGTGCCAGCAGCTGGGAACGACAGTTAAACACTGAAGCTTTCTTT. This sequence encodes CASSWERQLNTEAFF. The chain is built from TRBV5-6 and TRBJ1-1; possible D gene TRBD1, 5 bases. With 3 bases removed from V and 2 bases from J, the gap between germline ends came to 14 bases. Germline V CDR1 and CDR2: SGHDT, YYEEEE. This CDR3 has 15 residues.

This clone appeared a few times. The V gene is TRBV9, the J gene TRBJ1-1, with D maybe TRBD1 (6 bases). Germline V gives CDR1 SGDLS, CDR2 YYNGEE. V dropped 0 bases and J dropped 7 bases, with 10 bases sitting between them. CDR3 length equals 13 residues. In nucleotides, the CDR3 is TGTGCCAGCAGCGTAGTCGGACAGCGTGAAGCTTTCTTT. Translation gives CASSVVGQREAFF. Using reference TRBV9 and TRBJ1-1 for the parts outside the CDR3, the full variable domain is DSGVTQTPKHLITATGQRVTLRCSPRSGDLSVYWYQQSLDQGLQFLIQYYNGEERAKGNILERFSAQQFPDLHSELNLSSLELGDSALYFCASSVVGQREAFFGQGTRLTVV.

This clone was seen only once. The genes are TRBV6-5 and TRBJ2-2; D call uncertain. Germline V lookup: CDR1 MNHEY, CDR2 SVGAGI. Trimming took 0 bases from V and 4 from J, leaving 12 bases between them. There are 16 residues in the CDR3. CDR3 in amino acids: CASSYSSPLSTGELFF. The CDR3 DNA sequence: TGTGCCAGCAGTTACTCGTCTCCGCTATCCACCGGGGAGCTGTTTTTT.

This chain uses TRBV7-6 with TRBJ2-7; no clear D. The V end was cut by 1 base, the J end by 0 bases, with 7 bases between. The CDR3 is 14 residues long. CDR1 is SGHVS, CDR2 FNYEAQ, per germline. The DNA of the CDR3 is TGTGCCAGCAGCTTAGGGCGGAACTCCTACGAGCAGTACTTC. Translated: CASSLGRNSYEQYF. Complete variable domain (other parts from reference TRBV7-6 and TRBJ2-7): GAGVSQSPRYKVTKRGQDVALRCDPISGHVSLYWYRQALGQGPEFLTYFNYEAQQDKSGLPNDRFSAERPEGSISTLTIQRTEQRDSAMYRCASSLGRNSYEQYFGPGTRLTVT.

This chain links TRBV9 with TRBJ1-6; D unclear. Trimming shortened V by 0 bases and J by 15 bases, and 10 bases separated the two germline ends. The CDR3 runs 12 residues. CDR1 SGDLS and CDR2 YYNGEE come from the germline V gene. The CDR3 loop reads CASSVEDSGLHF. CDR3 in DNA: TGTGCCAGCAGCGTAGAGGACTCGGGCCTCCACTTT.

In its sample, this clone was seen a few times. This chain connects TRBV2 to TRBJ2-3, with 11 bases that match TRBD2. The CDR3 runs to 14 residues. Losses at the gene ends were 1 base for V and 13 bases for J; bases not matched to a gene: 7. The germline gives CDR1 SNHLY, CDR2 FYNNEI. This chain's CDR3 is CASSEEGTSGKEYF. CDR3 bases: TGTGCCAGCAGTGAAGAGGGGACTAGCGGAAAGGAGTATTTT. Complete variable domain (other parts from reference TRBV2 and TRBJ2-3): EPEVTQTPSHQVTQMGQEVILRCVPISNHLYFYWYRQILGQKVEFLVSFYNNEISEKSEIFDDQFSVERPDGSNFTLKIRSTKLEDSAMYFCASSEEGTSGKEYFGPGTRLTVL.